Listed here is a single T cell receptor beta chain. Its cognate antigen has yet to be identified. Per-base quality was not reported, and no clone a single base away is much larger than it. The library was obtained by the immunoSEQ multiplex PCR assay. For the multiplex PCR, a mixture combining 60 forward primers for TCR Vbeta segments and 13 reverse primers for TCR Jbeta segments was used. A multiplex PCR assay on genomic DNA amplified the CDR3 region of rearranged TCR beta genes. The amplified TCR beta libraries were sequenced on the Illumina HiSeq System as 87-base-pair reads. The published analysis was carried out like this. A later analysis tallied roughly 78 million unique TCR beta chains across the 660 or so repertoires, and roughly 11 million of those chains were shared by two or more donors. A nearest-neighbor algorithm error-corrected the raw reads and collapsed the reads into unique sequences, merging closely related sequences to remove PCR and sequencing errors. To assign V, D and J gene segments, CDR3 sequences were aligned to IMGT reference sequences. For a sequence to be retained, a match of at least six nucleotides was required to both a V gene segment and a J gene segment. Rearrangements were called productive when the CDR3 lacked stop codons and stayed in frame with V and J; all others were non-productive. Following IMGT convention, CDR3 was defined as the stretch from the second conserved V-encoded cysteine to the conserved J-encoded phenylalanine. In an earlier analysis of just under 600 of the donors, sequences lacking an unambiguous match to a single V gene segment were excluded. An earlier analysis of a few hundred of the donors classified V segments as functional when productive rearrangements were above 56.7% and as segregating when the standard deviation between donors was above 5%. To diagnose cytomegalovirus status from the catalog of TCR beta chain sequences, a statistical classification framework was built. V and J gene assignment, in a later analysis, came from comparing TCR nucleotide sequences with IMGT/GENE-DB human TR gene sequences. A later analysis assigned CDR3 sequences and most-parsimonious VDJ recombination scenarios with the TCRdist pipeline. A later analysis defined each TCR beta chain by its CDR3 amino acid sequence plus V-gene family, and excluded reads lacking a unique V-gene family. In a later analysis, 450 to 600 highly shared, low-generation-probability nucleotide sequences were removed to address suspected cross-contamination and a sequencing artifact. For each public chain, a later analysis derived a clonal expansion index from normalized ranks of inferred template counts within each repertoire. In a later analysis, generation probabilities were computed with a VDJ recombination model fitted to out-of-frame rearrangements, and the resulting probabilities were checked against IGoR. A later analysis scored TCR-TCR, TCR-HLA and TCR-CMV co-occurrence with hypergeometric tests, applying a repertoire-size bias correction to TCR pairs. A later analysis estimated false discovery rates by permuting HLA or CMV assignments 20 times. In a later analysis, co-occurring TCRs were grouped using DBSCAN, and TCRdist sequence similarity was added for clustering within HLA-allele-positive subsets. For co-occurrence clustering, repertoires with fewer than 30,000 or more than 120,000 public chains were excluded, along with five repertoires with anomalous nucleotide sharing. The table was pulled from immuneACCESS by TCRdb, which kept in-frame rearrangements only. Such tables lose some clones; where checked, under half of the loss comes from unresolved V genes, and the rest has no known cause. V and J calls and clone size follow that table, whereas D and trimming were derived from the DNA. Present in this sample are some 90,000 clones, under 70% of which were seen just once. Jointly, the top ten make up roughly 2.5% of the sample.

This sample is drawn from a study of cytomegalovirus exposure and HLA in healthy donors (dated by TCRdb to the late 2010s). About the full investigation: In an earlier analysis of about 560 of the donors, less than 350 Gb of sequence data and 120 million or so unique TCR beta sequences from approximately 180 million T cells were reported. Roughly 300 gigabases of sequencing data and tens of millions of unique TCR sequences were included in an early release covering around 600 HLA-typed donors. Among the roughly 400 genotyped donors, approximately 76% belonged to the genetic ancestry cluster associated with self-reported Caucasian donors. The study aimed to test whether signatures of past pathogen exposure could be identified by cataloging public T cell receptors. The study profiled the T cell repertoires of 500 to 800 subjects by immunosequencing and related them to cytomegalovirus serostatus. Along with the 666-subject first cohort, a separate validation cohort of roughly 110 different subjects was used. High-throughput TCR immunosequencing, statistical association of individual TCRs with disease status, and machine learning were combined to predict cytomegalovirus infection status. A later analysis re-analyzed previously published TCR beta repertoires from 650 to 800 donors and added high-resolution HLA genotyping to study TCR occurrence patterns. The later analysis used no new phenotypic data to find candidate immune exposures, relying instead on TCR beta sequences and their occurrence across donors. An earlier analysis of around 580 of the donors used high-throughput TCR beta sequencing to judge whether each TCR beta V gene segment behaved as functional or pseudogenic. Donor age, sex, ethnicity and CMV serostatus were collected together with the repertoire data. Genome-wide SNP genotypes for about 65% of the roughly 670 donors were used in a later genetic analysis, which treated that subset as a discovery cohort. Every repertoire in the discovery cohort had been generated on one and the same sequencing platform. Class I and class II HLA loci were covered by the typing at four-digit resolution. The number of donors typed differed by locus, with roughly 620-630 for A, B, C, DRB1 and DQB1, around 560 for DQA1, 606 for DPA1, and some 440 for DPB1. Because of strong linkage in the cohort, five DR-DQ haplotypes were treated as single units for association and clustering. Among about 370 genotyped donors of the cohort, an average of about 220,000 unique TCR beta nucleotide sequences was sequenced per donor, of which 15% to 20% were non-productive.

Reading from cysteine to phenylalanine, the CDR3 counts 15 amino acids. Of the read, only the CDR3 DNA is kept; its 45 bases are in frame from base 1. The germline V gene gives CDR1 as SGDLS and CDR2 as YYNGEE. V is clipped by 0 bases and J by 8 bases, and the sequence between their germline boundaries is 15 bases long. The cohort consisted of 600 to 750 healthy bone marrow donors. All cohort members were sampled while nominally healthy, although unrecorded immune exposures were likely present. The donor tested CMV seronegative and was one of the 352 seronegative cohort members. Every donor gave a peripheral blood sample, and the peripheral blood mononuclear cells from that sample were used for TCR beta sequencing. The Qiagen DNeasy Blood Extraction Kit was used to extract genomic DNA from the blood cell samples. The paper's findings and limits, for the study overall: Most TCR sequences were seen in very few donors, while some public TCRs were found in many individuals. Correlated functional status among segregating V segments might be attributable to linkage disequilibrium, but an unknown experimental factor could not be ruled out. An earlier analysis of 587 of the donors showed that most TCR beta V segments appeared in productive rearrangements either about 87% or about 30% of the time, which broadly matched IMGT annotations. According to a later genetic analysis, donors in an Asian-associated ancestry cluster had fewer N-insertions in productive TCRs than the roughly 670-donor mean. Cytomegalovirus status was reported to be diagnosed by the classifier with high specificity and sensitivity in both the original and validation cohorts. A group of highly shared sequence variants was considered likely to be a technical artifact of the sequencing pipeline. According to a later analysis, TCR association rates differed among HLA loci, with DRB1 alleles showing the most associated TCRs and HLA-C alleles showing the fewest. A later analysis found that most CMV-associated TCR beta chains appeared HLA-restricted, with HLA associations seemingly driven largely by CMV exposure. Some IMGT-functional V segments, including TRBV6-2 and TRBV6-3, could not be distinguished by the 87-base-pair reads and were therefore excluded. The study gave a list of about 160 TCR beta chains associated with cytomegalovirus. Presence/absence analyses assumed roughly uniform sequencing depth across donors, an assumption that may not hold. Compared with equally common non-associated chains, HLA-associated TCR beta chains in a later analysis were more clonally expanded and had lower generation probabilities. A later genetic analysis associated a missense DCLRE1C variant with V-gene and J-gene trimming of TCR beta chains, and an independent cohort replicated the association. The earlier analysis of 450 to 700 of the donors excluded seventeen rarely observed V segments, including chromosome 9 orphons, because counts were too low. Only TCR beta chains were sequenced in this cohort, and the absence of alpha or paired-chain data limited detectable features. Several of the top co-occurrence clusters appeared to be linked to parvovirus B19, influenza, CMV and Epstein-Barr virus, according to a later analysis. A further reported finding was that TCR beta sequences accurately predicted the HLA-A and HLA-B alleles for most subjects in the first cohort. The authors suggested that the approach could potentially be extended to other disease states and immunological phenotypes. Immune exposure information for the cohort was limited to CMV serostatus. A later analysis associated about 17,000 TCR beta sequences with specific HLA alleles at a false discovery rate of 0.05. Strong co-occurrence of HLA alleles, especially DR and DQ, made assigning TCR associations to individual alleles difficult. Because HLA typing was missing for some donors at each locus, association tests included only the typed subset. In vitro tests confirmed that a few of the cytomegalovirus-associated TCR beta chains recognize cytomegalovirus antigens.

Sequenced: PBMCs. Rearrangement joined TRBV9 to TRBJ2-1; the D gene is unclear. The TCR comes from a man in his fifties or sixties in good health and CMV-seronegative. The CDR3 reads CASSVGSSVSYEQFF. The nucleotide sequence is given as TGTGCCAGCAGCGTAGGTAGCAGCGTCAGTTATGAGCAGTTCTTC.